The T cell receptor beta chain under discussion was sequenced for a study of blood T cell repertoires in COVID-19. Study-level background: PBMCs, B-cell-depleted T cells, or T cells provided the cDNA or gDNA that made up the material.

V lost 1 base to trimming and J lost 3 bases, with 6 bases between them. CDR3 size: 13 residues. The V gene's germline CDR1 is LNHDA and CDR2 SQIVND (reference sequence). The authors' processing: Estimates of nucleated cell counts were drawn from the amplification of reference gene primers. TCRdb keeps only in-frame clones here, not all; method: immunoSEQ multiplex PCR. That table supplies the V and J calls and clone size; D and trimming were determined from the DNA. Altogether around 180,000 clones are present, 81% being singletons, with the ten largest covering less than 15%. Patients from Seattle were sampled longitudinally, starting during active infection.

Sequenced: peripheral blood. The clonotype originates from a woman older than 75 with COVID-19, enrolled during active disease. The V and J genes are TRBV19 and TRBJ1-2; no reliable D call. CDR3 in amino acids: CASSIGRDYGYTF. The DNA of the CDR3 is TGTGCCAGTAGTATAGGGAGAGACTATGGCTACACCTTC.